The rows below give T cell receptor beta chains drawn from one sample of a study of CD8 T cells in Susac syndrome. One entry per CDR3 protein results from TCRdb running MiXCR on the immunoSEQ multiplex PCR reads. The sample yields under 550,000 distinct CDR3 sequences, around 85% seen once. The source material was CD8+ T cells from PBMCs. Receptors originate from a human donor with multiple sclerosis. Both conserved end residues are part of each CDR3. A D gene is named only where the DNA matches it firmly. Rows may omit the clone size; those that give it use once, few, many or a size class.

j_call v_call d_call cdr3_length clone_size cdr3_aa cdr3_nt
TRBJ1-2 TRBV10-3 TRBD1 15 NA CAISESDRADYGYTF TGTGCCATCAGTGAGTCGGACAGGGCGGACTATGGCTACACCTTC
TRBJ1-6 TRBV28 NA 15 NA CASRQGISYNSPLHF TGTGCCAGCAGGCAGGGCATATCCTATAATTCACCCCTCCACTTT
TRBJ2-7 TRBV27 TRBD2 15 NA CASRPLAGGPYEQYF TGTGCCAGCAGGCCCCTGGCGGGAGGGCCCTACGAGCAGTACTTC
TRBJ2-4 TRBV15 NA 17 NA CATSRLPLDPPKNIQYF TGTGCCACCAGCAGACTACCCTTGGACCCACCCAAAAACATTCAGTACTTC
TRBJ2-1 TRBV2 NA 11 NA CATRAMNEQFF TGTGCCACCCGTGCCATGAATGAGCAGTTCTTC
TRBJ2-1 TRBV28 TRBD2 15 NA CASSLGREGNYEQFF TGTGCCAGCAGTTTGGGGCGGGAGGGTAATTATGAGCAGTTCTTC
TRBJ1-4 TRBV27 TRBD1 16 once CASSLTGQGLSEKLFF TGTGCCAGCAGCCTCACAGGACAGGGACTATCTGAAAAACTGTTTTTT
TRBJ1-2 TRBV27 NA 16 NA CASSLGSGQTAYGYTF TGTGCCAGCAGTCTCGGCTCGGGACAAACGGCCTATGGCTACACCTTC
TRBJ1-2 TRBV7-9 NA 15 NA CASSSLSGRHYGYTF TGTGCCAGCAGCTCCCTTAGTGGACGGCACTATGGCTACACCTTC
TRBJ2-7 TRBV12-3/TRBV12-4 NA 16 few CASSFVNEGPRYEQYF TGTGCCAGCAGTTTTGTTAATGAGGGCCCTCGCTACGAGCAGTACTTC